Sequencing of this T cell receptor beta chain was carried out in a study of blood T cell repertoires in COVID-19. In the study's own analysis: From reference gene primer amplification, estimates of nucleated cell counts were derived. The data were produced by immunoSEQ multiplex PCR, yet TCRdb's version contains in-frame clones alone and is incomplete. The V and J calls and clone size come from that table; D and trimming were worked out from the DNA. The sample lists roughly 380,000 clones; 75% to 90% were seen once. Germline CDR1 MNHEY, CDR2 SMNVEV (reference sequence). The CDR3 is 14 residues long. V lost 4 bases and J lost 8; bases outside the gene matches: 9. Enrolment of Seattle patients took place during active infection, and they were followed longitudinally.

The gene calls are TRBV27 and TRBJ1-2, with TRBD1 matching over 8 bases. The source material was peripheral blood. The source is a woman in her thirties or forties with COVID-19, enrolled during active disease. CDR3 sequence: CASSSRTGHGGYTF. Written as DNA, the CDR3 is TGTGCCAGCAGTTCTCGGACAGGGCACGGGGGCTACACCTTC.